This T cell receptor (beta chain) appears in the sequencing data of a study of blood T cells in healthy people across ages (dated by TCRdb to 2015 to 2017). Background on the whole study: In model experiments, template switching captured roughly one uniquely barcoded TCR beta cDNA molecule for every two T cells. Donors of different ages were randomly distributed across sequencing lanes to avoid experimental bias. Age-related changes in TCR beta repertoire diversity were measured in the study by deep sequencing normalized with unique cDNA molecular identifiers. Two additional independent replicas of 1 million unique cDNA reads from the same blood draw were analyzed for two donors (one aged 18 to 29 and one aged 80 or older). Four age groups were formed from the donors: young (average around 15 years), middle-aged (more than 35), aged (roughly 56) and long-lived (roughly 88). The paper's findings and limits, for the study overall: Compared with the aged group, the long-lived group had more naive CD4+ T cells, fewer expanded clones and increased TCR diversity, suggesting age selection. Estimates of total diversity based on one million sequenced T cells were considered lower bounds and underestimates. Donor CMV infection status was unknown, potentially confounding age-related changes in expanded clonotypes. Observed TCR beta diversity per million T cells fell roughly linearly with age, and a significant reduction was already apparent by age roughly 40. Because profiling used bulk unsorted PBMCs, naive and antigen-experienced compartments could not be compared conclusively. There was a strong correlation between observed TCR beta diversity and the percentage of naive T cells measured by flow cytometry.

The receptor library was made with 5' RACE. The sequencing machine was an Illumina HiSeq 2500. The second PCR ran for about 6 to 11 cycles and used a J-beta primer mix along with a sample-barcoded 5' primer. A template-switch 5' adaptor carrying 12 random nucleotides introduced a unique molecular identifier onto each TCR beta cDNA molecule. Each sample yielded at least 2.5 million CDR3-containing paired-end reads. All of the RNA was converted into first-strand cDNA using the Mint cDNA synthesis kit, with a TRBC-specific oligonucleotide serving as the primer. Following uracil-DNA glycosylase treatment, all cDNA underwent a first 18-cycle PCR with the universal primers M1SS and BC2_uni_R. The study's processing was this. For normalization, 1 million high-quality reads, each with a distinct molecular identifier, were randomly selected from each sample. Instead of being binned into consensus sequences, reads that shared molecular identifiers were thrown out. MiTCR, set to a Q25 quality threshold and the strictest error-elimination algorithm, was used for CDR3 identification, clonotype clustering and error correction. Lower-bound total TCR beta diversity was estimated with a nonparametric unseen species model using Euler transformation. The raw public data were reprocessed by TCRdb itself: fastp quality trimming at Q25, MiXCR clonotype calling, in-frame beta chains only. One record per CDR3 amino acid sequence lists the most common genes and DNA. The authors' filters were not applied to this entry. The table for this sample lists fewer than 800,000 distinct CDR3 sequences; 20% to 25% of them were counted only once. The top ten hold roughly 3.6% of the sample.

Systemically healthy Caucasian individuals from Russia, approximately 39 in total and aged roughly 6 to 90 years, were included as donors. About 9.6 milliliters of peripheral blood were collected from each donor into EDTA-treated Vacutainer tubes. PBMCs were isolated by Ficoll-Paque density-gradient centrifugation, with at least 7 million obtained per sample. Trizol reagent was used to extract total RNA from the PBMCs, yielding at least 5 micrograms per sample. Naive CD45RAhigh/CD27high T cell percentages were measured by flow cytometry on a PBMC aliquot from every donor. Remarks on this clonotype: Its specific antigen is unknown. No clone much larger than this one lies a single base away; base qualities are absent.

The CDR3 starts with the cysteine, ends with the phenylalanine, and has 15 residues. Here the CDR3 DNA is all that survives: 45 bases in frame from base 1. According to the germline V gene, CDR1 reads MNHEY and CDR2 reads SVGAGI. Trimming takes 0 bases from V and 1 base from J, and the germline ends sit 9 bases apart. Rearrangement joined TRBV6-5 to TRBJ2-5, and TRBD1 may be the D gene, going by 5 matching bases. The clonotype originates from a man between 65 and 80 years old in good health. Sequenced: blood. The DNA is as follows: TGTGCCAGCAGTTACTCGAGGCAGGGCCAAGAGACCCAGTACTTC. This encodes CASSYSRQGQETQYF.